These T cell receptor beta chains were read from a single sample in a study of cytomegalovirus exposure and HLA in healthy donors. Only in-frame clones appear in the TCRdb table, and some are missing; sequencing was by immunoSEQ multiplex PCR. The sample contains some 120,000 clones, roughly 74% of which appear only once. The sequencing input was PBMCs. The source is a woman between 45 and 65 years old in good health and CMV-seropositive. Each CDR3 is given with its conserved first and last residue. A D gene is named only where the DNA matches it firmly. For some rows the clone size is stated as once, few or many, or as a class when expanded; others skip it.

TRBJ1-6	NA	NA	TRBV5-1	TGCGCCAGCAGCTTTTCGGGTTCACCCCTCCACTTT	CASSFSGSPLHF
TRBJ2-5	NA	NA	TRBV29-1	TGCAGCGTTTTTCGAGAGACCCAGTACTTC	CSVFRETQYF
TRBJ2-1	NA	NA	TRBV5-1	TGCGCCAGCAGCTTCGGAGGGTACGATGAGCAGTTCTTC	CASSFGGYDEQFF
TRBJ2-7	NA	NA	TRBV6-5	TGTGCCAGCAGTCGACAGTCGACCTACGAGCAGTACTTC	CASSRQSTYEQYF
TRBJ1-4	TRBD1	few	TRBV6-5	TGTGCCAGCAGTTCTTTAGACAGGGGTAATGAAAAACTGTTTTTT	CASSSLDRGNEKLFF
TRBJ1-4	NA	NA	TRBV7-2	TGTGCCAGCAGCTTAGGAGGACACATCAATGAAAAACTGTTTTTT	CASSLGGHINEKLFF
TRBJ2-7	TRBD1	few	TRBV5-4	TGTGCCAGCAGCTTGGGGGGGACAGGGGTGCCCTACGAGCAGTACTTC	CASSLGGTGVPYEQYF
TRBJ1-1	NA	NA	TRBV19	TGTGCCAGTAGTATTGCAGGCACCATGAACACTGAAGCTTTCTTT	CASSIAGTMNTEAFF
TRBJ1-2	TRBD1	once	TRBV19	TGTGCCAGTACCCAGGGACAGGGGGTTGAAGGCTACACCTTC	CASTQGQGVEGYTF
TRBJ2-7	NA	few	TRBV15	TGTGCCACCAGCAGAGATCGCGGGGTTTCCTACGAGCAGTACTTC	CATSRDRGVSYEQYF
TRBJ1-4	NA	NA	TRBV6-1	TGTGCCAGCATGATGTTCCGAGTTGGGGGGGAAAAACTGTTTTTT	CASMMFRVGGEKLFF
TRBJ2-5	TRBD2	NA	TRBV2	TGTGCCAGCGGCCGGGGGGGAGAGACCCAGTACTTC	CASGRGGETQYF
TRBJ2-5	NA	once	TRBV29-1	TGCAGCGTTGTCTCACGGGGGACTGGGGAGACCCAGTACTTC	CSVVSRGTGETQYF
TRBJ2-1	TRBD2	NA	TRBV5-1	TGCGCCAGCAGCTCTAGCGGGTACAATGAGCAGTTCTTC	CASSSSGYNEQFF
TRBJ2-2	NA	NA	TRBV6-5	TGTGCCAGCACTCGAGGGACCGGGGAGCTGTTTTTT	CASTRGTGELFF
TRBJ1-5	TRBD1	NA	TRBV29-1	TGCAGCGCAGGACAGGGCAATCAGCCCCAGCATTTT	CSAGQGNQPQHF
TRBJ2-1	NA	few	TRBV15	TGTGCCACCAGCAGAGGGAGGCAGTTCAATGAGCAGTTCTTC	CATSRGRQFNEQFF
TRBJ1-2	NA	NA	TRBV6-1	TGTGCCAGCAGTGACAACAGGGCCGCCCCCTACGGCTACACCTTC	CASSDNRAAPYGYTF
TRBJ2-7	NA	NA	TRBV7-2	TGTGCCAGCAGCCCCGACCAGGGAAACGACGAGCAGTACTTC	CASSPDQGNDEQYF
TRBJ2-3	TRBD2	NA	TRBV5-8	TGTGCCAGCAGCTTGGGAGCGGGGGGATTCACAGATACGCAGTATTTT	CASSLGAGGFTDTQYF
TRBJ2-2	NA	NA	TRBV18	TGTGCCAGCTCACCACCAGCTGTACACACCGGGGAGCTGTTTTTT	CASSPPAVHTGELFF
TRBJ2-7	NA	NA	TRBV5-1	TGCGCCAGCAAGAGGGACTCGTCCTACGAGCAGTACTTC	CASKRDSSYEQYF
TRBJ2-2	TRBD1	NA	TRBV7-8	TGTGCCAGCAGCCGCCCTTCCGGACAGGGGTTAACCGGGGAGCTGTTTTTT	CASSRPSGQGLTGELFF
TRBJ2-2	TRBD2	NA	TRBV18	TGTGCCAGCTCACCAGTACTAGCGGAGAACACCGGGGAGCTGTTTTTT	CASSPVLAENTGELFF
TRBJ2-2	NA	NA	TRBV6-1	TGTGCCAGCCGACTAGGAACCGGGGAGCTGTTTTTT	CASRLGTGELFF
TRBJ2-5	TRBD1	once	TRBV10-3	TGTGCCATCAGGGGGGACAGGGCGCCCCAAGAGACCCAGTACTTC	CAIRGDRAPQETQYF
TRBJ1-1	NA	NA	TRBV6-5	TGTGCCAGCAGTACGCGAGGAACCCCGGCTTTCTTT	CASSTRGTPAFF
TRBJ1-5	NA	NA	TRBV6-1	TGTGCCAGCAGTGAAGGGGCAGCCTACAGCAATCAGCCCCAGCATTTT	CASSEGAAYSNQPQHF
TRBJ1-1	NA	NA	TRBV9	TGTGCCAGCAGCGTAGGTGAGTGGGGGGATACTGAAGCTTTCTTT	CASSVGEWGDTEAFF
TRBJ1-1	NA	few	TRBV7-9	TGTGCCCTCAGTGTGGGGACATTGGACACTGAAGCTTTCTTT	CALSVGTLDTEAFF
TRBJ2-7	NA	few	TRBV6-5	TGTGCCAGCAGACAAGCAGGGTCGCCCTACGAGCAGTACTTC	CASRQAGSPYEQYF
TRBJ2-3	TRBD2	NA	TRBV10-1	TGCGCCAGCAGTGTCCGGCTAGCGGGGACCACAGATACGCAGTATTTT	CASSVRLAGTTDTQYF
TRBJ2-7	NA	NA	TRBV5-1	TGCGCCAGCAGCTTGGCCTACGAGCAGTACTTC	CASSLAYEQYF
TRBJ1-2	NA	once	TRBV6-5	TGTGCCAGCAGACCCGGACAGTTATACGGCTACACCTTC	CASRPGQLYGYTF
TRBJ1-1	NA	NA	TRBV19	TGTGCCAGTAGTAGCACAGGGTGGCTCACTGAAGCTTTCTTT	CASSSTGWLTEAFF
TRBJ1-1	NA	NA	TRBV5-4	TGTGCCAGCAACTTCGGGTCTATGAACACTGAAGCTTTCTTT	CASNFGSMNTEAFF
TRBJ2-5	NA	NA	TRBV2	TGTGCCAGTCGGCGCAGGGTGGTAGGAGAGACCCAGTACTTC	CASRRRVVGETQYF
TRBJ2-3	TRBD2	NA	TRBV7-2	TGTGCCAGCAGCTCCGCCAGCGGGGGGCCGGCAGATACGCAGTATTTT	CASSSASGGPADTQYF
TRBJ1-1	NA	few	TRBV18	TGTGCCAGCTCCACAGAGAACACTGAAGCTTTCTTT	CASSTENTEAFF
TRBJ1-3	TRBD1	NA	TRBV6-6	TGTGCCACCCTGACAGGGAACGGAAACACCATATATTTT	CATLTGNGNTIYF
TRBJ1-5	NA	NA	TRBV4-2	TGTGCCAGCAGTCCTCAGGGGCCCTCTCAGCCCCAGCATTTT	CASSPQGPSQPQHF
TRBJ1-1	NA	NA	TRBV5-4	TGTGCCAGCAGCCTCGGGACACCTCATGAAGCTTTCTTT	CASSLGTPHEAFF
TRBJ1-2	TRBD1	NA	TRBV5-1	TGCGCCAGCAGCTTGGGGACAGGGGCTCTTGGCTACACCTTC	CASSLGTGALGYTF
TRBJ2-2	TRBD2	NA	TRBV7-8	TGTGCCAGCAGCTACCCGAGGGTAGCGGGGGGCTCCGGGGAGCTGTTTTTT	CASSYPRVAGGSGELFF
TRBJ1-5	NA	NA	TRBV15	TGTGCCACCAGGTCCGGGAGGGTAGAGCCCCAGCATTTT	CATRSGRVEPQHF
TRBJ2-7	NA	few	TRBV25-1	TGTGCCAGCAGTGCGGCTCAGCGCGAGCAGTACTTC	CASSAAQREQYF
TRBJ2-6	NA	NA	TRBV5-4	TGTGCCAGCAGCTTGCAGGGTCCCGGGGCCAACGTCCTGACTTTC	CASSLQGPGANVLTF
TRBJ1-2	TRBD1	NA	TRBV30	TGTGCCTGTTACAGGGGATGGGAACACTATGGCTACACCTTC	CACYRGWEHYGYTF